This T cell receptor (beta chain) appears in the sequencing data of a study of neoadjuvant anti-PD-1 for oral cavity cancer. Study details: Most patients had three to four biweekly doses of 3 mg/kg nivolumab before resection.

CDR1 and CDR2 (germline): MRHNA, SNTAGT. The V gene lost 3 bases and the J gene lost 8 bases, with 11 bases spanning the gap. The CDR3 is 13 residues long. These newly diagnosed stage II-IVA oral cavity squamous cell carcinoma patients had no prior systemic or radiation treatment. These oral cavity squamous cell carcinomas were HPV-negative and locally advanced. This clone appeared a few times. Its antigen is not identified. Clones were sequenced by immunoSEQ multiplex PCR, and TCRdb holds only the in-frame ones, with some missing. The profile shows roughly 6,600 clones, about 78% of them singletons. Overall study results and limits: Treg/Th17 ratio rose with pretreatment blood and fell with post-treatment tumor TCRbeta clonality.

The sequence was obtained from a person between 40 and 85 years old with oral cavity squamous cell carcinoma. The V call is TRBV6-4, the J call TRBJ2-1; possibly TRBD2 for D (5 bases). This material consisted of PBMCs, taken before nivolumab (anti-PD-1) treatment. The CDR3 reads CASSEAEMDEQFF. Here the CDR3 DNA reads TGTGCCAGCAGTGAAGCGGAAATGGATGAGCAGTTCTTC.